The present T cell receptor (beta chain) was sequenced within a study of cytomegalovirus exposure and HLA in healthy donors. 60 Vbeta and 13 Jbeta primers were used in PCR. Profiled with immunoSEQ multiplex PCR; TCRdb holds only in-frame clones, not every one. The sample records 85,000 to 120,000 clones, roughly 80% being singletons. Findings of the study overall: At a 0.05 false discovery rate, a later analysis found some 18,000 TCR beta sequences to be associated with HLA alleles. Accurate prediction of most subjects' HLA-A and HLA-B alleles from TCR beta sequences was reported. Later analysis showed TCR association rates varying by HLA locus, highest for DRB1 and lowest for HLA-C. About 87% or about 30% of the time was how often most TCR beta V segments were productive, according to an earlier analysis.

Points on this clone: The antigen remains unidentified.

Germline-derived CDR1 and CDR2 are SEHNR and FQNEAQ (reference sequence). The V gene lost 4 bases and the J gene lost 8 bases, with 20 bases spanning the gap. The CDR3 covers 15 residues. This clonotype was sampled from a man aged 40-55 years in good health and CMV-seronegative. This chain links TRBV7-9 with TRBJ1-1, with D possibly matching TRBD1 (5 bases). Input material: PBMCs. CDR3 region: CASSSLGHEEAEAFF. CDR3 DNA sequence: TGTGCCAGCAGCTCCCTGGGGCACGAGGAAGCGGAAGCTTTCTTT.